This entry describes one TCR beta chain. The target antigen is unknown. These data are taken from a study of cytomegalovirus exposure and HLA in healthy donors. Study-level results: Cytomegalovirus association was assigned to 170 or so TCR beta chains. Using the classifier, cytomegalovirus status was reportedly diagnosed with high specificity and sensitivity. In the 120 validation repertoires, roughly 94% of cluster scores exceeded 0, per a later analysis.

The germline V and J ends were trimmed by 4 bases and 6 bases, with 13 bases remaining between them. Germline CDR1 and CDR2: GTSNPN and SVGIG (reference sequence). The CDR3 spans 12 residues. Measured with immunoSEQ multiplex PCR; TCRdb has only the in-frame clones, and not every one. The repertoire has tens of thousands of clones, roughly 95% of them found once; the top ten carry 4.5% to 5%. The origin of this receptor is a woman younger than 30 in good health and CMV-seropositive. The specimen sequenced was PBMCs. V usage is TRBV30 and J usage is TRBJ2-7; D not certain. CDR3 in DNA: TGTGCCTGGACCCTACCCCCTTCCGAGCAGTACTTC. Protein product: CAWTLPPSEQYF.